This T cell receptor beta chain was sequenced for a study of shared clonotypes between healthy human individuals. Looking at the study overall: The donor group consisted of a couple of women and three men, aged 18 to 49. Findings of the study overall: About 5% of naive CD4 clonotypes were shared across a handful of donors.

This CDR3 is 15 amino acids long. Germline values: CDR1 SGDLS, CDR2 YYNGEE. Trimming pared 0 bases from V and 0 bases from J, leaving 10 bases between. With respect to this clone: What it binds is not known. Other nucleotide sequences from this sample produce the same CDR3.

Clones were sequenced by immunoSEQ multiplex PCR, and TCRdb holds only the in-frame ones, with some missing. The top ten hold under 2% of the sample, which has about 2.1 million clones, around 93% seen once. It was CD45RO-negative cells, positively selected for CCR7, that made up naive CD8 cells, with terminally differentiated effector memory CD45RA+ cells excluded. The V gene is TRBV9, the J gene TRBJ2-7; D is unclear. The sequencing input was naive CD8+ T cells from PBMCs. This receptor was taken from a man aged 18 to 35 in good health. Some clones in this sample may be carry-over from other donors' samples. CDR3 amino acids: CASSVVSGPSYEQYF. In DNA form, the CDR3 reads TGTGCCAGCAGCGTAGTATCGGGCCCCTCCTACGAGCAGTACTTC.